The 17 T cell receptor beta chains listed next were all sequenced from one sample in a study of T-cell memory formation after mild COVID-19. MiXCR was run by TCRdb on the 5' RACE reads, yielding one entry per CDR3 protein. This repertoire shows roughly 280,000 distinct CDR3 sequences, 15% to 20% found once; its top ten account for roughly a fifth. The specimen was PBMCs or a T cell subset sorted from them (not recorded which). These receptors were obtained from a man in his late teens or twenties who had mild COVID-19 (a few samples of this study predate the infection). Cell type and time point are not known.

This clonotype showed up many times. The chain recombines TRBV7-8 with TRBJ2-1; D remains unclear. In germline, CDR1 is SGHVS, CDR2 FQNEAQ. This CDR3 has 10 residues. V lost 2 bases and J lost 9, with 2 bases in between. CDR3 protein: CASSLIEQFF. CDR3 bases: TGTGCCAGCAGCTTAATTGAGCAGTTCTTC.

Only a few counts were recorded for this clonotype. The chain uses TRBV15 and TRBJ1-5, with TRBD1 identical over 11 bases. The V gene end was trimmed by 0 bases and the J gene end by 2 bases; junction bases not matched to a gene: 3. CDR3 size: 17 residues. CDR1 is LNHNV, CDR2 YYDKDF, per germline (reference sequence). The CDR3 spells CATSREDRGLGNQPQHF. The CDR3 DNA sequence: TGTGCCACCAGCAGAGAGGACAGGGGGCTTGGCAATCAGCCCCAGCATTTT. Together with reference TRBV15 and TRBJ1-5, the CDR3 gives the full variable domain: DAMVIQNPRYQVTQFGKPVTLSCSQTLNHNVMYWYQQKSSQAPKLLFHYYDKDFNNEADTPDNFQSRRPNTSFCFLDIRSPGLGDTAMYLCATSREDRGLGNQPQHFGDGTRLSIL.

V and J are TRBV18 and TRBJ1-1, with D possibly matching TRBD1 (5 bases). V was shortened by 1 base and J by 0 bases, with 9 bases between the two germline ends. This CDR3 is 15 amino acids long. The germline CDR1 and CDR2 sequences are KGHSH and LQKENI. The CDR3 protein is CASSPLVQVNTEAFF. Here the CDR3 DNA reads TGTGCCAGCTCACCACTGGTACAGGTGAACACTGAAGCTTTCTTT.

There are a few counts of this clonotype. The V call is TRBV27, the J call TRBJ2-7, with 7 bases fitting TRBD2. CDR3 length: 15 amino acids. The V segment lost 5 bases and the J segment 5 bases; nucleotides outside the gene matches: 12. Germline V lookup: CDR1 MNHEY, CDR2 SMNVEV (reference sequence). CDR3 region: CASSLTVGGFDEQYV. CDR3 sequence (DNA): TGTGCCAGCAGTCTGACTGTCGGGGGGTTTGACGAGCAGTACGTC.

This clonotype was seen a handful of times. In nucleotides, the CDR3 is TGCGCCAGCAGCCAAGATTCCTCACTAGCGGGGGGGCAGGATACGCAGTATTTT. As protein: CASSQDSSLAGGQDTQYF. The chain joins TRBV4-1 to TRBJ2-3; 13 positions agree with TRBD2. Germline CDR1 MGHRA, CDR2 YSYEKL. Trimming removed 0 bases from V and 6 bases from J; junction bases left unmatched: 9. CDR3 size: 18 residues.

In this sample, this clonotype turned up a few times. The CDR3 loop reads CASSRSGVSGANVLTF. Written as DNA, the CDR3 is TGTGCCAGCAGCCGTTCCGGCGTCTCTGGGGCCAACGTCCTGACTTTC. V is TRBV7-2 and J is TRBJ2-6, with no clear D. V was clipped by 5 bases and J by 0 bases, with 11 bases between them. The V gene's germline CDR1 is SGHTA and CDR2 FQGNSA. This CDR3 is 16 amino acids long.

The CDR3 DNA follows: TGTGCCAGCCGACGTGGACTAGACGACTACGAGCAGTACTTC. As protein: CASRRGLDDYEQYF. The V gene is TRBV6-2 or TRBV6-3, the J gene TRBJ2-7; 7 positions match TRBD2. The CDR3 runs to 14 residues. In germline, CDR1 is MNHEY, CDR2 SVGEGT. V shed 8 bases and J 3 bases; nucleotides not matched to a gene: 10.

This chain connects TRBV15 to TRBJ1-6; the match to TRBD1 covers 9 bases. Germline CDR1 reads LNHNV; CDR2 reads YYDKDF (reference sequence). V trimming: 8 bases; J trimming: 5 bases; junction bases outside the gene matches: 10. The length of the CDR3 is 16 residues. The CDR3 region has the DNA TGTGCCACCCGGGACAGGGTCGCGTGGCATAATTCACCCCTCCACTTT. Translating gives CATRDRVAWHNSPLHF.

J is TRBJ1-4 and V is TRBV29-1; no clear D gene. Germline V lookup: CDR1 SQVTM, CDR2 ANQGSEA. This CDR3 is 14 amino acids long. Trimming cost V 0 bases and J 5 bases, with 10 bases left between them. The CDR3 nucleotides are TGCAGCGTTGAAGATTCAGCAAGCAATGAAAAACTGTTTTTT. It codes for CSVEDSASNEKLFF.

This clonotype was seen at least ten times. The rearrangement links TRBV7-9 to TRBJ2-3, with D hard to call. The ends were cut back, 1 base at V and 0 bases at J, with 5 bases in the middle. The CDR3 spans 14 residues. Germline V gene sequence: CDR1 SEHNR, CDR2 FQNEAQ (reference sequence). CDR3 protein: CASSLGVSTDTQYF. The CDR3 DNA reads TGTGCCAGCAGCTTAGGAGTCAGCACAGATACGCAGTATTTT.

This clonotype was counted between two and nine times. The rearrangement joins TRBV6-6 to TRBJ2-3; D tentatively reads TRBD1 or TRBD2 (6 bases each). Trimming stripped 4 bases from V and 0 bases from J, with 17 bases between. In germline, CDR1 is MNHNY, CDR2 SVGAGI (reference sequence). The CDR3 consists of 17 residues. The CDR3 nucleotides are TGTGCCAGCAGTTCCCGGGGGCGTCACGGCAGCACAGATACGCAGTATTTT. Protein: CASSSRGRHGSTDTQYF.

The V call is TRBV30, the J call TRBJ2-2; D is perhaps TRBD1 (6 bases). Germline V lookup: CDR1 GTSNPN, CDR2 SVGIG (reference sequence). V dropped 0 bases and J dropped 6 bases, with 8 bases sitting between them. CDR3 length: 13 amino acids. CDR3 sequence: CAWSVKGAGELFF. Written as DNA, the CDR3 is TGTGCCTGGAGTGTAAAGGGGGCCGGGGAGCTGTTTTTT.

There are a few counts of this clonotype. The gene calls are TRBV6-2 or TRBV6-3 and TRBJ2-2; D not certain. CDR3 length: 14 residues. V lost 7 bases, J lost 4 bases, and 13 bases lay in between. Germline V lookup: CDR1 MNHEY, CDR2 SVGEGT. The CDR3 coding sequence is TGTGCCAGCAAATCGGCAGGCGGCACCGGGGAGCTGTTTTTT. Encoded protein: CASKSAGGTGELFF.

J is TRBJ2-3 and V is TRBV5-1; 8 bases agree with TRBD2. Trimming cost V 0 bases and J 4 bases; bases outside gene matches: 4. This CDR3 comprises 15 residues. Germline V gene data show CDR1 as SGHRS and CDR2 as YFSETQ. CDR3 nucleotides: TGCGCCAGCAGCTTGGCCGGGGGGGTAGCAGATACGCAGTATTTT. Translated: CASSLAGGVADTQYF. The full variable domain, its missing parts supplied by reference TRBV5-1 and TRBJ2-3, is KAGVTQTPRYLIKTRGQQVTLSCSPISGHRSVSWYQQTPGQGLQFLFEYFSETQRNKGNFPGRFSGRQFSNSRSEMNVSTLELGDSALYLCASSLAGGVADTQYFGPGTRLTVL.

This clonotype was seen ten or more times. The CDR3 reads CASSPTSGGGTDTQYF. The CDR3 nucleotides are TGTGCCAGCAGCCCTACTAGCGGGGGGGGGACAGATACGCAGTATTTT. The gene calls are TRBV4-2 and TRBJ2-3; 13 bases align to TRBD2. The CDR3 contains 16 residues. The V segment lost 4 bases and the J segment 3 bases; nucleotides outside the gene matches: 4. CDR1 LGHNA and CDR2 YNFKEQ come from the germline V gene.

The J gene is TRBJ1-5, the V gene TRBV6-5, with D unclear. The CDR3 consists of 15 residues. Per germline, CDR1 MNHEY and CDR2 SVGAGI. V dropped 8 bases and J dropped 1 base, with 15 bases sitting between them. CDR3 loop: CASGDRPDSNQPQHF. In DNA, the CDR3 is TGTGCCAGCGGAGACCGCCCGGACAGCAATCAGCCCCAGCATTTT.

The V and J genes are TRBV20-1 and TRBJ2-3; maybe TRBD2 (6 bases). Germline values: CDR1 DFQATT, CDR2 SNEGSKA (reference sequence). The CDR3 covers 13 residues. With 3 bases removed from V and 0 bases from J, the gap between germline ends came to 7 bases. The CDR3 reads CSASGGSTDTQYF. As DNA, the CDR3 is TGCAGTGCTAGCGGGGGTAGCACAGATACGCAGTATTTT.